This T cell receptor (beta chain) was recovered during a study of T cells in Graves' hyperthyroidism and ophthalmopathy. The CDR3 regions of TCR beta were amplified from RNA transcripts. An initial round of RT-PCR targeting the TCR CDR3 relied on the HTBI primer set. TCRdb re-called the multiplex PCR reads with MiXCR, one entry per CDR3 protein. The table includes 350,000 to 400,000 distinct CDR3 sequences, about 18% detected once. Findings and limits, study-wide: Also found in blood were most expanded thyroid clonotypes above 0.001.

This clonotype has at least ten counts. The antigen remains unidentified. This CDR3 contains 14 residues. Trimming at V came to 4 bases and at J to 5 bases, leaving 7 bases not matched to a gene. From germline, CDR1 is SEHNR and CDR2 FQNEAQ (reference sequence). The chain has TRBV7-9 and TRBJ2-5; 7 bases align to TRBD1. This receptor was identified in a young man with Graves' ophthalmopathy. Sequenced: blood. The CDR3 bases are TGTGCCAGCAGCTCACAGGGGAGCCAGGAGACCCAGTACTTC. Its protein is CASSSQGSQETQYF.